Shown below are 14 T cell receptor beta chains from a single sample sequenced in a study of CD8 T cells in ankylosing spondylitis. TCRdb re-called the 5' RACE reads with MiXCR, one entry per CDR3 protein. This table holds fewer than 250,000 distinct CDR3 sequences, roughly 25% found once. The material sequenced was blood, either unsorted or a sorted T cell fraction (not recorded which). These TCRs come from a male donor with ankylosing spondylitis or in good health (not recorded which).

This clonotype was seen at least ten times. The V gene is TRBV7-2, the J gene TRBJ2-7; D might be TRBD2 (5 bases). The CDR3 is made up of 17 amino acids. The germline gives CDR1 SGHTA, CDR2 FQGNSA. V lost 1 base and J 7 bases, leaving 23 bases between the germline ends. This CDR3 reads CASSLGIAAEVPMEQYF. The CDR3 region has the DNA TGTGCCAGCAGCTTAGGTATTGCAGCGGAGGTCCCGATGGAGCAGTACTTC. Filled out from reference TRBV7-2 and TRBJ2-7, the complete variable domain reads GAGVSQSPSNKVTEKGKDVELRCDPISGHTALYWYRQSLGQGLEFLIYFQGNSAPDKSGLPSDRFSAERTGGSVSTLTIQRTQQEDSAVYLCASSLGIAAEVPMEQYFGPGTRLTVT.

V gene TRBV20-1 combines with J gene TRBJ2-3; the D gene is possibly TRBD1 (6 bases). Germline V gene sequence: CDR1 DFQATT, CDR2 SNEGSKA (reference sequence). Trimming stripped 6 bases from V and 0 bases from J, with 13 bases between. This CDR3 comprises 14 residues. The CDR3 DNA reads as TGCAGTGCCATAACAGGGCTTAGCACAGATACGCAGTATTTT. Protein product: CSAITGLSTDTQYF.

The chain has TRBV20-1 and TRBJ2-3, with D maybe TRBD2 (6 bases). The V end was cut by 0 bases, the J end by 4 bases, with 14 bases between. Looked up from germline, CDR1 is DFQATT and CDR2 is SNEGSKA (reference sequence). This CDR3 has 15 residues. The CDR3: CSARDGRGGADTQYF. CDR3 coding DNA: TGCAGTGCTAGAGATGGCCGTGGCGGGGCAGATACGCAGTATTTT.

This clonotype was observed at least ten times. The chain recombines TRBV3-1 with TRBJ2-5; 9 nucleotides line up with TRBD1. The CDR3 loop spans 15 amino acids. Unmatched junction bases numbered 7, after V lost 3 bases and J lost 5 bases. Germline V gene lookup returns CDR1 LGHDT and CDR2 YNNKEL (reference sequence). This CDR3 is CASSQRTGVGETQYF. CDR3 bases: TGTGCCAGCAGCCAGAGGACAGGGGTGGGGGAGACCCAGTACTTC.

The V call is TRBV6-1, the J call TRBJ2-6; TRBD1 might be the D (5 bases). Germline V CDR1 and CDR2: MNHNS, SASEGT. Trimming cost V 7 bases and J 4 bases, with 14 bases left between them. The CDR3 is 15 residues long. The CDR3 DNA reads as TGTGCCAGCAAAAAAACAGGAACCGGGGCCAACGTCCTGACTTTC. Translating it yields CASKKTGTGANVLTF.

This clonotype came up many times. The V gene is TRBV25-1, the J gene TRBJ2-2; unclear D gene. V dropped 4 bases and J dropped 1 base, with 4 bases sitting between them. The CDR3 runs 13 residues. CDR1 and CDR2 (germline): MGHDK, SYGVNS. This CDR3 reads CASSAQNTGELFF. The CDR3 bases are TGTGCCAGCAGTGCGCAGAACACCGGGGAGCTGTTTTTT.

V gene TRBV29-1 combines with J gene TRBJ2-7, with D maybe TRBD2 (7 bases). Trimming cost V 6 bases and J 6 bases, with 15 bases left between them. The CDR3 sequence is 12 residues long. Germline loops: CDR1 SQVTM, CDR2 ANQGSEA. CDR3 sequence: CSVVRGASEQYF. In DNA form, the CDR3 reads TGCAGCGTGGTACGGGGGGCCTCCGAGCAGTACTTC.

Regarding this clonotype: The junction does not match germline at one end; this may be a read error. This sequence joins TRBV29-1 and TRBJ1-2; D is uncertain. Germline V lookup: CDR1 SQVTM, CDR2 ANQGSEA. This CDR3 region has 12 residues. The CDR3 nucleotides are TGCGGCGTTGCCGCAGGTAGCTATGGCTACACCTTC. Its protein product is CGVAAGSYGYTF.

This chain links TRBV6-1 with TRBJ2-2; D possibly corresponds to TRBD1 (6 bases). Germline CDR1 MNHNS, CDR2 SASEGT. This CDR3 contains 14 residues. Between the trimmed V and J ends, which lost 5 bases and 3 bases, there was a span of 10 bases. The CDR3 loop is CASSTGTHTGELFF. The CDR3 nucleotides are TGTGCCAGCAGTACCGGGACACACACCGGGGAGCTGTTTTTT.

This clonotype was observed at least ten times. V usage is TRBV6-2 or TRBV6-3 and J usage is TRBJ2-7; D possibly corresponds to TRBD1 (5 bases). V was shortened by 4 bases and J by 3 bases, with 13 bases between the two germline ends. The germline CDR1 and CDR2 sequences are MNHEY and SVGEGT. This CDR3 is 14 amino acids long. The CDR3 spells CASSFPDTNYEQYF. The CDR3 nucleotides are TGTGCCAGCAGTTTTCCGGACACGAACTACGAGCAGTACTTC.

This clonotype came up many times. V gene TRBV5-6 combines with J gene TRBJ2-7, with TRBD1 as a possible D gene (6 bases). From germline, CDR1 is SGHDT and CDR2 YYEEEE. CDR3 size: 15 residues. Between the trimmed V and J ends, which lost 1 base and 2 bases, there was a span of 13 bases. The CDR3 DNA sequence: TGTGCCAGCAGCTTGAACTTAGGACAGCCCTACGAGCAGTACTTC. Protein sequence: CASSLNLGQPYEQYF.

This chain joins TRBV28 and TRBJ2-1; TRBD2 agrees at 8 bases. The V gene's germline CDR1 is MDHEN and CDR2 SYDVKM. V lost 6 bases, J lost 6 bases, and 4 bases stayed unmatched. The CDR3 loop spans 13 amino acids. CDR3 DNA: TGTGCCAGCAGAACGGGAGGGAGCAATGAGCAGTTCTTC. It yields the protein CASRTGGSNEQFF.

Ten or more counts support this clonotype. The chain links TRBV6-2 or TRBV6-3 to TRBJ2-7; TRBD2 aligns across 10 bases. V shed 7 bases and J 6 bases; nucleotides not matched to a gene: 12. This CDR3 region has 15 residues. Germline CDR1 MNHEY, CDR2 SVGEGT. This CDR3 is CASIGLAVGFSEQYF. As DNA, the CDR3 is TGTGCCAGCATCGGACTAGCGGTGGGCTTTAGCGAGCAGTACTTC.

V gene TRBV29-1 combines with J gene TRBJ2-5; D is unresolved. Trimming left V 4 bases short and J 4 bases short, with 13 bases between. In germline, CDR1 is SQVTM, CDR2 ANQGSEA. The CDR3 contains 13 residues. The CDR3 region is CSVGHKGGETQYF. The CDR3, as DNA: TGCAGCGTTGGGCATAAGGGCGGAGAGACCCAGTACTTC. Drawing the rest from reference TRBV29-1 and TRBJ2-5, the complete variable domain is SAVISQKPSRDICQRGTSLTIQCQVDSQVTMMFWYRQQPGQSLTLIATANQGSEATYESGFVIDKFPISRPNLTFSTLTVSNMSPEDSSIYLCSVGHKGGETQYFGPGTRLLVL.